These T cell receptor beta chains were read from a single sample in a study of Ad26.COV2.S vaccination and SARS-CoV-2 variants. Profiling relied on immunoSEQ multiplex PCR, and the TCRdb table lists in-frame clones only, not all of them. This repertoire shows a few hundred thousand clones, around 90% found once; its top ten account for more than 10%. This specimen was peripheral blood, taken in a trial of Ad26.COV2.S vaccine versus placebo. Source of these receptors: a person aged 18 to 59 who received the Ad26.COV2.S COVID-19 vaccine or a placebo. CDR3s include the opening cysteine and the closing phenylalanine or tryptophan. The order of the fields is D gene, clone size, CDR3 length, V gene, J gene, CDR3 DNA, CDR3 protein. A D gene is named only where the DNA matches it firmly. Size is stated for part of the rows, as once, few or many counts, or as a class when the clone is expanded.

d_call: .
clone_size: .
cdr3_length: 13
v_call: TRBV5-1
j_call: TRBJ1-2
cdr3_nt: TGCGCCAGCAGCGCGGACAGCAGCTATGGCTACACCTTC
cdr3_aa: CASSADSSYGYTF

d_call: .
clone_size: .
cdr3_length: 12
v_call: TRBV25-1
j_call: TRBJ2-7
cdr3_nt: TGTGCCAGCTCGACCCGATCCGACGAGCAGTACTTC
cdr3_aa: CASSTRSDEQYF

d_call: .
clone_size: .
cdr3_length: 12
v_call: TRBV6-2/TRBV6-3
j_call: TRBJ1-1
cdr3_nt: TGTGCCAGCAGTTACGGACCCTCCGGAGCTTTCTTT
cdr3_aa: CASSYGPSGAFF

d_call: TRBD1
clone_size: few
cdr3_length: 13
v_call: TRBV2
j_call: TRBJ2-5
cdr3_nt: TGTGCCAGCAGTTTACAGGGGTGGGAGACCCAGTACTTC
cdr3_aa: CASSLQGWETQYF

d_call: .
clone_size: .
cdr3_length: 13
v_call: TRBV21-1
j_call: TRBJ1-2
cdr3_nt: TGTGCCAGCAAACCAACAGGGGCAGAAGGCTACACCTTC
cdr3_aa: CASKPTGAEGYTF

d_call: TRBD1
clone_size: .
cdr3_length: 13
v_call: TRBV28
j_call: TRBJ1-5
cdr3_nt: TGTGCCAGCAGCCGGGACAGTAATCAGCCCCAGCATTTT
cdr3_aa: CASSRDSNQPQHF

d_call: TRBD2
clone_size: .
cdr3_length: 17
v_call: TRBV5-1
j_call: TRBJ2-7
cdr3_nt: TGCGCCAGCAGCAGAATTTGGACTAGCGGAGTGTCCTACGAGCAGTACTTC
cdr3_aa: CASSRIWTSGVSYEQYF

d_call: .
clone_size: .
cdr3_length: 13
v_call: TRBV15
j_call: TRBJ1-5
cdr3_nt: TGTGCCACCAGCACCCAAATAGATCAGCCCCAGCATTTT
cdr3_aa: CATSTQIDQPQHF

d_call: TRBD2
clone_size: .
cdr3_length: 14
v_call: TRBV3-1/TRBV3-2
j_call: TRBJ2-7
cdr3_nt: TGTGCCAGCAGCCATAGCGGGCGGTCCTACGAGCAGTACTTC
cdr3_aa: CASSHSGRSYEQYF

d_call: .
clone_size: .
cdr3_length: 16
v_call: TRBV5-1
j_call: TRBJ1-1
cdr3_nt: TGCGCCAGCAGCCCCTTGGGCCAGATCATGAACACTGAAGCTTTCTTT
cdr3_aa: CASSPLGQIMNTEAFF

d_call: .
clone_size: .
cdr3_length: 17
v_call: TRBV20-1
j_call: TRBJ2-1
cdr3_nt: TGCAGTGCTAGTTCAGCGCTTAGCGGAGGCTCCTACAATGAGCAGTTCTTC
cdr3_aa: CSASSALSGGSYNEQFF

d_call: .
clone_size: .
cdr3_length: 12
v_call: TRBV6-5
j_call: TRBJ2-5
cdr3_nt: TGTGCCAGCAGGGCACCGCAAGAGACCCAGTACTTC
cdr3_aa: CASRAPQETQYF

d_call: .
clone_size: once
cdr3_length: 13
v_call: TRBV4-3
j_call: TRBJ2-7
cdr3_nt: TGCGCCAGCAGCCAAGATGCGGGCTACGAGCAGTACTTC
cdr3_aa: CASSQDAGYEQYF

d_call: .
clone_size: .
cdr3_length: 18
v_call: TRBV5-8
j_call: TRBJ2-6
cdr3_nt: TGTGCCAGCAGCTTGCATCGACCCGGGACTTCTGGGGCCAACGTCCTGACTTTC
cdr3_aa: CASSLHRPGTSGANVLTF

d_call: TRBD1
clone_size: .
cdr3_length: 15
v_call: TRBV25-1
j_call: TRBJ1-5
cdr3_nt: TGTGCCAGCCAGAGCCCCGGGACAGGGAACCAGCCCCAGCATTTT
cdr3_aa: CASQSPGTGNQPQHF

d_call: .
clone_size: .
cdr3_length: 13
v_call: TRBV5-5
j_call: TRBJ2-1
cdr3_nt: TGTGCCAGCAGCCCACTAGCCTACAATGAGCAGTTCTTC
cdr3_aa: CASSPLAYNEQFF

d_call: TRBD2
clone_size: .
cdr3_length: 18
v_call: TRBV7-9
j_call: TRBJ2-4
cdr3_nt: TGTGCCAGCAGCGCGGGAACTAGCGGGAGGTCGGTTAAAAACATTCAGTACTTC
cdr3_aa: CASSAGTSGRSVKNIQYF

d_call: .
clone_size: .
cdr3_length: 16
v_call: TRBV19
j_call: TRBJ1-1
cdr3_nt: TGTGCCAGTAGTATGTTACAGGGACGGAAGGGCACTGAAGCTTTCTTT
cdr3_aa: CASSMLQGRKGTEAFF

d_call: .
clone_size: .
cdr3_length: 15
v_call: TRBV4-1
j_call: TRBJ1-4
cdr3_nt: TGCGCCAGCAGTCACCCGACACAGGGTGAGGAAAAACTGTTTTTT
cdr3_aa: CASSHPTQGEEKLFF

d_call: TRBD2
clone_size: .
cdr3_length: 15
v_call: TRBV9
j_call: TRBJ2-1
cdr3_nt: TGTGCCAGCAGCGCGAGCGGGAGCTCCTACAATGAGCAGTTCTTC
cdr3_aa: CASSASGSSYNEQFF

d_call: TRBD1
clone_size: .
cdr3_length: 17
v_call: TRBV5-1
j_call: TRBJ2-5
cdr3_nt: TGCGCCAGCAGCTCGACCCCCCAGGGGGTTAGCCAAGAGACCCAGTACTTC
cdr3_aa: CASSSTPQGVSQETQYF

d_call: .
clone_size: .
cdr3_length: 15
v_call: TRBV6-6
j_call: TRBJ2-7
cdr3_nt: TGTGCCAGCAGTCGAGGACTTTCTACCTCCTACGAGCAGTACTTC
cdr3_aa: CASSRGLSTSYEQYF

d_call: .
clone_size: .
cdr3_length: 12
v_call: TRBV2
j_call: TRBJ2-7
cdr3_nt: TGTGCCAGCAAGTACATCTCCTACGAGCAGTACTTC
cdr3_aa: CASKYISYEQYF

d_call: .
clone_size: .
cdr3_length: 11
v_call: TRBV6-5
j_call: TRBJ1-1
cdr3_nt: TGTGCCAGCAGTACGGTCGCTGAAGCTTTCTTT
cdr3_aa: CASSTVAEAFF

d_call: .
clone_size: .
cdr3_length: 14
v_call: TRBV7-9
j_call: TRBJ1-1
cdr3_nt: TGTGCCAGCAGTAGGGATCATCTGAACACTGAAGCTTTCTTT
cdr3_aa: CASSRDHLNTEAFF

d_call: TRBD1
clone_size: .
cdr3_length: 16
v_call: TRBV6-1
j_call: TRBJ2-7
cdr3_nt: TGTGCCAGCAGTGAAGCGAGTTCCGGGACAGCCTACGAGCAGTACTTC
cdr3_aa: CASSEASSGTAYEQYF

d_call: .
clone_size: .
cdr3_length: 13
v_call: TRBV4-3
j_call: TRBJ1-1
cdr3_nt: TGCGCCAGCAGCCTGGAACCGAACACTGAAGCTTTCTTT
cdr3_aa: CASSLEPNTEAFF

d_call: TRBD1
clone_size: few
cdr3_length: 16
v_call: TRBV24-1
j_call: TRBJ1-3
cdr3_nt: TGTGCCACCAGTGATTCAAGACAGGGGGCTGGAAACACCATATATTTT
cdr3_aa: CATSDSRQGAGNTIYF

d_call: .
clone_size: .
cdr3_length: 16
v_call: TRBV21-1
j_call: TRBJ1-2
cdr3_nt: TGTGCCAGCAGCAAAAAGCGGGCCCCAAACTTACATGGCTACACCTTC
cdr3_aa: CASSKKRAPNLHGYTF

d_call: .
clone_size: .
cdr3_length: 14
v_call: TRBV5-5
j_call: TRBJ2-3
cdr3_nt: TGTGCCAGCAGTTTGGCCCGGCCCCCTGAGAAGCAGTATTTT
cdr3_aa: CASSLARPPEKQYF

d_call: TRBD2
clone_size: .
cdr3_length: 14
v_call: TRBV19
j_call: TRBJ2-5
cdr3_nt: TGTGCCAGTAGGGGACTAGCGGGAGGAGAGACCCAGTACTTC
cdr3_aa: CASRGLAGGETQYF

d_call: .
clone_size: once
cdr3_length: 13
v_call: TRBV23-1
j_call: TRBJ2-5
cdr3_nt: TGCGCCAGCAGTCAACCGGGGGAAGAGACCCAGTACTTC
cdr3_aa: CASSQPGEETQYF

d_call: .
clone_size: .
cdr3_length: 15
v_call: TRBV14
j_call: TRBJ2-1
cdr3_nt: TGTGCCAGCAGCTATTATTACAGGGACTACAATGAGCAGTTCTTC
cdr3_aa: CASSYYYRDYNEQFF

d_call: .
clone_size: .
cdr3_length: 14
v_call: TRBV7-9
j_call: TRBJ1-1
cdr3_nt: TGTGCCAGCAGCGTAGTACAAATGAACACTGAAGCTTTCTTT
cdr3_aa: CASSVVQMNTEAFF

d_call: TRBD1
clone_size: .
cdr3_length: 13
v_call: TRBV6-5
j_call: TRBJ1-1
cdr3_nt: TGTGCCAGCAGGGGGGGACAGACAACTGAAGCTTTCTTT
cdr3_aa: CASRGGQTTEAFF

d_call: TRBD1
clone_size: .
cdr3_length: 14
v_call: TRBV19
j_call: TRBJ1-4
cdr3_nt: TGTGCCAGTAGTCCCCGGGCAGGGGGAGAAAAACTGTTTTTT
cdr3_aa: CASSPRAGGEKLFF

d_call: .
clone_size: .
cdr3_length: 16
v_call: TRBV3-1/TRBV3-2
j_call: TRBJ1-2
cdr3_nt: TGTGCCAGCAGCCTATCATATGACAAGATTGCCTATGGCTACACCTTC
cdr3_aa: CASSLSYDKIAYGYTF

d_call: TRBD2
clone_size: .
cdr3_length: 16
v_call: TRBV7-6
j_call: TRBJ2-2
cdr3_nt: TGTGCCAGCAGCCCCGGAGCGGGGGGGTACACCGGGGAGCTGTTTTTT
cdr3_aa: CASSPGAGGYTGELFF

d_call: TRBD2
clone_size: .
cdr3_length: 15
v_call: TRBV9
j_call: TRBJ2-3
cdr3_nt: TGTGCCAGCAGCGTAGATCTGTCTAGCGGGAGTACGCAGTATTTT
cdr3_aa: CASSVDLSSGSTQYF

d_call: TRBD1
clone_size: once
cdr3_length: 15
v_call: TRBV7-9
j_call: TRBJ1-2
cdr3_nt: TGTGCCAGCTTCTCCGGGACAGGGGATGTCTATGGCTACACCTTC
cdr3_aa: CASFSGTGDVYGYTF

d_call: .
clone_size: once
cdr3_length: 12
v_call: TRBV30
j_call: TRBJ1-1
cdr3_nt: TGTGCCTGGAGTGGAGTTTTAACTGAAGCTTTCTTT
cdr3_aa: CAWSGVLTEAFF

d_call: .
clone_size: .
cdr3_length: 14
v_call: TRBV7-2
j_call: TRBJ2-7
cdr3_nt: TGTGCCAGCAGCTCCCCGGGACCATCCCACGAGCAGTACTTC
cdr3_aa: CASSSPGPSHEQYF

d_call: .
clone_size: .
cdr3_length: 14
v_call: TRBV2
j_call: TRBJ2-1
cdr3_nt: TGTGCCAGCAGCGGGACTTGGGAGTACAATGAGCAGTTCTTC
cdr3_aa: CASSGTWEYNEQFF

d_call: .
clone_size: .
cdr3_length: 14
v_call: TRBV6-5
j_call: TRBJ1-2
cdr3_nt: TGTGCCAGCAAGTCTTTGGGCGGGAACTATGGCTACACCTTC
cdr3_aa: CASKSLGGNYGYTF

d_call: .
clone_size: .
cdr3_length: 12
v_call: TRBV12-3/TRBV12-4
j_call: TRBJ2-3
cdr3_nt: TGTGCCAGCAGCCTATTCACAGATACGCAGTATTTT
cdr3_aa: CASSLFTDTQYF

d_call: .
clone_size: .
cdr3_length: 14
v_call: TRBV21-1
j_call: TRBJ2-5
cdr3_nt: TGTGCCAGCAGCAAAGTACCTAGTAGGGAGACCCAGTACTTC
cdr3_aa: CASSKVPSRETQYF

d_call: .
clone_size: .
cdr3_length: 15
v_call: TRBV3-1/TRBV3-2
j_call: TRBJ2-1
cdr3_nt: TGTGCCAGCAGCCAAGTTACAGGCAATCCCAATGAGCAGTTCTTC
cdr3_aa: CASSQVTGNPNEQFF

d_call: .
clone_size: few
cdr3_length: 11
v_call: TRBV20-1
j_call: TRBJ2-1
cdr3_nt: TGCAGTACGACTTCTGCGAGTGAGCAGTTCTTC
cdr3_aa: CSTTSASEQFF

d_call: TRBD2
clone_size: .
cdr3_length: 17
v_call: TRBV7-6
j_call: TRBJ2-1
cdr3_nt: TGTGCCAGCAGCCGAGACCTAGCGGGAGGGCGATACAATGAGCAGTTCTTC
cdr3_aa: CASSRDLAGGRYNEQFF

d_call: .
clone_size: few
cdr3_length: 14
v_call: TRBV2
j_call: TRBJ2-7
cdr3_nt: TGTGCCAGCAGTGACCCCGGGACCGACTACGAGCAGTACTTC
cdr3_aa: CASSDPGTDYEQYF

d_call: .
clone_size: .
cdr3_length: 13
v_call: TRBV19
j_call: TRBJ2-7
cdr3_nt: TGTGCCAGTAGTATGTTAACGGGTGACGAGCAGTACTTC
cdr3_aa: CASSMLTGDEQYF

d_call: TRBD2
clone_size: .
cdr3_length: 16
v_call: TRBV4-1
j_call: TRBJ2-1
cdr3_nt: TGCGCCAGCAGCCAGTCAGGAACTAGCGGCTACAATGAGCAGTTCTTC
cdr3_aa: CASSQSGTSGYNEQFF